In this sample, the clone carrying this T cell receptor (beta chain) turned up a few times. This entry belongs to a study of T cell changes during pregnancy in multiple sclerosis. The V and J ends lost 8 bases and 6 bases, in that order; junction bases with no gene match: 10. Germline lookup yields CDR1 MDHEN and CDR2 SYDVKM. This CDR3 is built from 14 residues. Assay used: immunoSEQ multiplex PCR; TCRdb lists only in-frame clones, some missing. Here the sample spans under 65,000 clones, 75% to 95% being singletons. J is TRBJ1-5 and V is TRBV28; 7 bases align to TRBD1. The sequences come from peripheral blood, collected after pregnancy. This TCR was sampled from a female donor in good health, enrolled as a control in a pregnancy study. The CDR3 reads CASSFAGDSQPQHF. The CDR3 DNA reads as TGTGCCAGCTCATTTGCAGGGGACAGTCAGCCCCAGCATTTT.